These T cell receptor beta chains were read from a single sample in a study of blood T cells in healthy people across ages. TCRdb passed the 5' RACE reads through MiXCR, listing each CDR3 protein once. The table has about 1.6 million distinct CDR3 sequences, 34% seen once. What was sequenced was blood. The receptors originated from a woman aged 25 to 39 in good health. CDR3s include the opening cysteine and the closing phenylalanine or tryptophan. Fields, in order: J gene, CDR3 length, V gene, CDR3 protein.

J: TRBJ2-1
length: 18
V: TRBV11-2
CDR3: CASSLAVLGGGIYNEQFF

J: TRBJ2-7
length: 13
V: TRBV28
CDR3: CASSRQGGHEQYF

J: -
length: 15
V: TRBV7-7
CDR3: CASSKGTGEAYEQYF

J: TRBJ1-2
length: 14
V: TRBV4-1
CDR3: CASSHVRQGAGYTF

J: TRBJ2-6
length: 17
V: TRBV12-3/TRBV12-4
CDR3: CASSLGTAPAGANVLTF

J: TRBJ1-2
length: 11
V: TRBV20-1
CDR3: CSERTAYGYTF

J: TRBJ1-2
length: 15
V: TRBV27
CDR3: CTSSSYAEGSDGYTF

J: TRBJ2-5
length: 15
V: TRBV20-1
CDR3: CSALGLAGVQETQYF

J: TRBJ2-3
length: 15
V: TRBV6-5
CDR3: CASSEQGAQTDTQYF

J: TRBJ2-5
length: 14
V: TRBV15
CDR3: CATSLDAGEETQYF

J: TRBJ2-5
length: 15
V: TRBV5-1
CDR3: CASSPGTGRTETQYF

J: TRBJ2-3
length: 17
V: TRBV14
CDR3: CASSRSRWGDFTDTQYF

J: TRBJ2-3
length: 16
V: TRBV6-6
CDR3: CASSVGRQLSTDTQYF

J: TRBJ2-3
length: 22
V: TRBV20-1
CDR3: CSARGGGPRLAGDEPSTDTQYF

J: TRBJ2-7
length: 14
V: TRBV3-1
CDR3: CASSLGRRAYEQYF

J: TRBJ2-1
length: 16
V: TRBV7-2
CDR3: CASSLVASGTHNEQFF

J: TRBJ2-3
length: 14
V: TRBV27
CDR3: CASTPVISTDTQYF

J: TRBJ2-7
length: 15
V: TRBV7-2
CDR3: CASSLVVSGDYEQYF

J: TRBJ2-3
length: 16
V: TRBV10-3
CDR3: CAVSERVSASTDTQYF

J: TRBJ2-1
length: 16
V: TRBV7-3
CDR3: CASSPRGKGLHNEQFF

J: TRBJ1-2
length: 13
V: TRBV7-9
CDR3: CASSSPEVIGYTF

J: TRBJ2-1
length: 15
V: TRBV5-1
CDR3: CASKPPGTSHNEQFF

J: TRBJ1-1
length: 15
V: TRBV7-9
CDR3: CASSTLTGGGTEAFF

J: TRBJ1-4
length: 14
V: TRBV7-8
CDR3: CASSFTGGGEKLFF

J: TRBJ2-6
length: 18
V: TRBV9
CDR3: CASSPSTGKSSGANVLTF

J: TRBJ1-2
length: 13
V: TRBV2
CDR3: CASRKDNHYGYTF

J: TRBJ2-1
length: 11
V: TRBV5-1
CDR3: CASQVNNEQFF

J: TRBJ2-3
length: 11
V: TRBV28
CDR3: CTSSLTDTQYF

J: TRBJ2-7
length: 15
V: TRBV27
CDR3: CASSSRDRGNYEQYF

J: TRBJ1-2
length: 15
V: TRBV4-1
CDR3: CASSHTGQGSYGYTF

J: TRBJ1-1
length: 15
V: TRBV7-9
CDR3: CASSILQGGDTEAFF

J: TRBJ1-2
length: 13
V: TRBV7-2
CDR3: CASSLADFFGYTF

J: TRBJ2-3
length: 14
V: TRBV29-1
CDR3: CSVGGDRHRPPQYF

J: TRBJ2-3
length: 13
V: TRBV6-2/TRBV6-3
CDR3: CASSSSDADTQYF

J: TRBJ1-2
length: 10
V: TRBV6-2/TRBV6-3
CDR3: CASKADGYTF

J: TRBJ2-1
length: 15
V: TRBV5-1
CDR3: CASSAGTGIYNEQFF

J: TRBJ2-7
length: 15
V: TRBV3-1
CDR3: CASSQEAQGWDEQYF

J: TRBJ2-7
length: 16
V: TRBV5-5
CDR3: CASSLGLAGTIYEQYF

J: TRBJ1-5
length: 15
V: TRBV20-1
CDR3: CSTRELTGEAQPQHF

J: TRBJ1-2
length: 15
V: TRBV29-1
CDR3: CSVDFGDSQHYGYTF